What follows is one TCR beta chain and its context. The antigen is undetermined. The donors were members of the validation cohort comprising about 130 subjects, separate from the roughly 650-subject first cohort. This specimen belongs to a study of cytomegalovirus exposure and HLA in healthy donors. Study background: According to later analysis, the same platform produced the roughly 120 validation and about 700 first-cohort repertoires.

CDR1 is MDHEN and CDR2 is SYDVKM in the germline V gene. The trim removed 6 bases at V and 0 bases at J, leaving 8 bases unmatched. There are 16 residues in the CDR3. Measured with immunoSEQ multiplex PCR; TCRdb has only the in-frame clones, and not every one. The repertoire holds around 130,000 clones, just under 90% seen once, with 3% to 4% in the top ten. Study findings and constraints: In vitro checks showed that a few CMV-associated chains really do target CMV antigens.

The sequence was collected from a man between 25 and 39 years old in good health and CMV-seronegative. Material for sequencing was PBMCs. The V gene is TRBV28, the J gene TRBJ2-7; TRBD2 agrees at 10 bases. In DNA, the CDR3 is TGTGCCAGCAGCGGTGAGGGACTAGCGAGCTCCTACGAGCAGTACTTC. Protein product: CASSGEGLASSYEQYF.